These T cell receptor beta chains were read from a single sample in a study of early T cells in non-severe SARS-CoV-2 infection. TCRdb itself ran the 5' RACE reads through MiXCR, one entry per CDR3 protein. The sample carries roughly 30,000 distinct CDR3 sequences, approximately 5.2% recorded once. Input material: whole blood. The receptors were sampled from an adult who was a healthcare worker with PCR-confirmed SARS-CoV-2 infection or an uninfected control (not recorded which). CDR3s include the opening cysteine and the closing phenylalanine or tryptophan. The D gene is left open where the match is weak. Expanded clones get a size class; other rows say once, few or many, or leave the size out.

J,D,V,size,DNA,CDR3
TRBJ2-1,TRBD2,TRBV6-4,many,TGTGCCAGCACCCGAATAGCGGGGGATTACAATGAGCAGTTCTTC,CASTRIAGDYNEQFF
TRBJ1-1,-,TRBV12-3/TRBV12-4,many,TGTGCCAGCAGTTTCACGAACACTGAAGCTTTCTTT,CASSFTNTEAFF
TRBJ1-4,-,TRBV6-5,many,TGTGCCAGCAGCTCCCCAGGGGTCGGTCGTGAAAAACTGTTTTTT,CASSSPGVGREKLFF
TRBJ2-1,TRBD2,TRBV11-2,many,TGTGCCAGCAGCCCACTAGCGGGGGCCTTCGCGGTTGAGCAGTTCTTC,CASSPLAGAFAVEQFF
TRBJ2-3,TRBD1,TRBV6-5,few,TGTGCCAGCAGTGACAGGGGTGGCACAGATACGCAGTATTTT,CASSDRGGTDTQYF
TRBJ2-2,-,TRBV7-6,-,TGTGCCAGCAGCTTAGCGGCAGTCACGAACACCGGGGAGCTGTTTTTT,CASSLAAVTNTGELFF
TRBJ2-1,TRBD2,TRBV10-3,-,TGTGCCATCAGTGAGCTTTTAACGGGGGGGCCGAATGAGCAGTTCTTC,CAISELLTGGPNEQFF
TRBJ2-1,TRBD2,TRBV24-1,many,TGTGCCACCCAGGTGGGGGGGGGCTACAATGAGCAGTTCTTC,CATQVGGGYNEQFF
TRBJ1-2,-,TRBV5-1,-,TGCGCCAGCAGCTTGGAAGGTTCCTATGGCTACACCTTC,CASSLEGSYGYTF
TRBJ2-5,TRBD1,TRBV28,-,TGTGCCAGCAGTTTACCGGACAGGGGGGGGACCCAGTACTTC,CASSLPDRGGTQYF
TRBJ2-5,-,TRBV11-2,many,TGTGCCAGCAGCACCGCCCGCGGCAGGGACAAGACCCAGTACTTC,CASSTARGRDKTQYF
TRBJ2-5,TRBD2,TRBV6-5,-,TGTGCCAGCAGTTACTCTGGCGGGGGGCCCACGTACTTC,CASSYSGGGPTYF
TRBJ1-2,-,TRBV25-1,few,TGTGCCAGCAGTCCATTCGCGGGGAATGGCTACACCTTC,CASSPFAGNGYTF
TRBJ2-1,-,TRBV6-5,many,TGTGCCAGCAGTTACGCCAATCGCGTCGGACCCTACAATGAGCAGTTCTTC,CASSYANRVGPYNEQFF
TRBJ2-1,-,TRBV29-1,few,TGCAGCGTACACCACAATGAGCAGTTCTTC,CSVHHNEQFF
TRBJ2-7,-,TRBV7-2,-,TGTGCCAGCAGCTTAGGGAACTCCTACGAGCAGTACTTC,CASSLGNSYEQYF
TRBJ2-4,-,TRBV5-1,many,TGCGCCAGCAGCAACGGGGGCGGGAAAAACATTCAGTACTTC,CASSNGGGKNIQYF
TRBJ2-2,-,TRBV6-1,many,TGTGCCAGCAGTGCGCGGGACACCGGGGAGCTGTTTTTT,CASSARDTGELFF
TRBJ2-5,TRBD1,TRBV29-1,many,TGCAGCGCCATAAAAACACCCAGGGACAGCTATCAAGAGACCCAGTACTTC,CSAIKTPRDSYQETQYF
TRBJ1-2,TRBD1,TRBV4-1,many,TGCGCCAGCAGCCAAGGACAGGGAGTTAACTATGGCTACACCTTC,CASSQGQGVNYGYTF
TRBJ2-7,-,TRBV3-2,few,TGTGCCAGCAGCCAAGACAGGGGGCGTGGGCAGTACTTC,CASSQDRGRGQYF
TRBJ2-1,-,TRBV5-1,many,TGCGCCAGCAGCTTGAGAAGCGCTGGCTACAATGAGCAGTTCTTC,CASSLRSAGYNEQFF
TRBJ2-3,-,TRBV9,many,TGTGCCAGCAGCGTCCCCAAAGACAGGACGCAATCCCAGAGCACAGATACGCAGTATTTT,CASSVPKDRTQSQSTDTQYF
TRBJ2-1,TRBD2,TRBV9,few,TGTGCCAGCAGCGCGACTAGCGGGGGGGCCATGGGTGAGCAGTTCTTC,CASSATSGGAMGEQFF